Presented here are 27 T cell receptor beta chains from one specimen sequenced in a study of T cell responses to AZD1222 COVID-19 vaccine. Sequencing was performed with immunoSEQ multiplex PCR; in TCRdb, only in-frame clones are kept and a portion is missing. The sample carries 150,000 or so clones, roughly nine tenths recorded once. The sequencing used peripheral blood, collected on day 0 of AZD1222 vaccination. The receptors shown here come from an adult in good health.

The rearrangement uses TRBV14 and TRBJ1-1, with D tentatively TRBD1 (5 bases). The CDR3 is 13 residues long. Germline V CDR1 and CDR2: SGHDN, FVKESK. V lost 4 bases, J lost 5 bases, and 11 bases lay in between. This chain's CDR3 is CASSLPRATEAFF. CDR3 bases: TGTGCCAGCAGCCTGCCCAGGGCGACTGAAGCTTTCTTT.

V gene TRBV9 combines with J gene TRBJ2-1; D might be TRBD1 (6 bases). This CDR3 has 15 amino acids. Trimming pared 0 bases from V and 9 bases from J, leaving 16 bases between. From germline, CDR1 is SGDLS and CDR2 YYNGEE. CDR3 nucleotides: TGTGCCAGCAGCGTAGTACCGGGACACGAGTCTGAGCAGTTCTTC. It is translated as CASSVVPGHESEQFF.

This clone appeared once. This rearrangement joins TRBV6-6 to TRBJ1-2, with a weak D call TRBD1 (6 bases). The CDR3 totals 13 residues. Germline V gene data show CDR1 as MNHNY and CDR2 as SVGAGI (reference sequence). V was shortened by 0 bases and J by 6 bases, with 8 bases between the two germline ends. CDR3 in DNA: TGTGCCAGCAGTTACTCGGGGGGCGATGGCTACACCTTC. It yields the protein CASSYSGGDGYTF.

There are a few counts of this clone. The rearrangement links TRBV2 to TRBJ1-6, with D unclear. V was cut by 7 bases and J by 9 bases, with 19 bases left in between. The germline V gene encodes CDR1 SNHLY and CDR2 FYNNEI. The CDR3 contains 15 residues. As DNA, the CDR3 is TGTGCCAGCACCCAAGAGTCCAACCTCGGTTCACCCCTCCACTTT. Translated: CASTQESNLGSPLHF.

The chain has TRBV7-7 and TRBJ1-3; TRBD1 matches 7 bases. The V gene end was trimmed by 0 bases and the J gene end by 0 bases; junction bases not matched to a gene: 5. The CDR3 totals 17 residues. Germline values: CDR1 SSHAT, CDR2 FNYEAQ (reference sequence). The chain's CDR3 is CASSLARGQTSGNTIYF. As DNA, the CDR3 is TGTGCCAGCAGCTTAGCCCGGGGACAGACCTCTGGAAACACCATATATTTT.

This clone has just one count. This sequence joins TRBV27 and TRBJ2-7; possibly TRBD1 or TRBD2 for D (6 bases each). V dropped 7 bases and J dropped 5 bases, with 12 bases sitting between them. CDR3 length: 12 amino acids. Germline CDR1 MNHEY, CDR2 SMNVEV (reference sequence). In DNA, the CDR3 is TGTGCCAGCACCTTGGGGGGCCACGAGCAGTACTTC. It encodes CASTLGGHEQYF.

This chain uses TRBV5-1 with TRBJ1-1, with no clear D. CDR3 length: 13 amino acids. V was trimmed by 4 bases and J by 6 bases, leaving 13 bases between them. The germline V gene has CDR1 SGHRS and CDR2 YFSETQ. This chain's CDR3 is CASSADLTAEAFF. The CDR3 bases are TGCGCCAGCAGCGCGGACCTAACCGCTGAAGCTTTCTTT.

The chain is built from TRBV28 and TRBJ1-1; no definite D call. Germline V gene lookup returns CDR1 MDHEN and CDR2 SYDVKM. This CDR3 spans 12 amino acids. Between the trimmed V and J ends, which lost 2 bases and 7 bases, there was a span of 8 bases. The CDR3 DNA sequence: TGTGCCAGCAGTTTAACGCAAATTGAAGCTTTCTTT. Its translation is CASSLTQIEAFF.

The chain carries TRBV30 and TRBJ1-5; D not certain. The V end lost 1 base, the J end lost 1 base, and 5 bases lay between the germline ends. The V gene's germline CDR1 is GTSNPN and CDR2 SVGIG (reference sequence). This CDR3 has 13 residues. CDR3 nucleotides: TGTGCCTGGAGTGCTCAAAGCAATCAGCCCCAGCATTTT. This encodes CAWSAQSNQPQHF.

As DNA, the CDR3 is TGTGCCAGCAGCTCCAAAGCAGGGGACAGTTATGGCTACACCTTC. Amino acid sequence: CASSSKAGDSYGYTF. The rearrangement uses TRBV5-4 and TRBJ1-2; 7 positions match TRBD1. Unmatched junction bases numbered 10, after V lost 3 bases and J lost 5 bases. This CDR3 has 15 amino acids. The germline V gene has CDR1 SGHNT and CDR2 YYREEE (reference sequence).

J is TRBJ2-2 and V is TRBV30, with TRBD1 matching over 8 bases. Germline CDR1 reads GTSNPN; CDR2 reads SVGIG (reference sequence). CDR3 length: 14 amino acids. Trimming removed 8 bases from V and 3 bases from J; junction bases left unmatched: 8. The CDR3 nucleotides read TGTGCCGGGTTCAGGGGGCTTTACACCGGGGAGCTGTTTTTT. It translates to CAGFRGLYTGELFF. The full variable domain, its missing parts supplied by reference TRBV30 and TRBJ2-2, is SQTIHQWPATLVQPVGSPLSLECTVEGTSNPNLYWYRQAAGRGLQLLFYSVGIGQISSEVPQNLSASRPQDRQFILSSKKLLLSDSGFYLCAGFRGLYTGELFFGEGSRLTVL.

This chain links TRBV27 with TRBJ2-4; D is possibly TRBD1 or TRBD2 (6 bases each). CDR1 and CDR2 (germline): MNHEY, SMNVEV (reference sequence). V shed 6 bases and J shed 8 bases, with 14 bases lying between them. The CDR3 length is 13 residues. Here the CDR3 DNA reads TGTGCCAGCAGCTGGGAGAGGGGGGACATTCAGTACTTC. It codes for CASSWERGDIQYF.

J is TRBJ2-1 and V is TRBV7-7; tentative D call: TRBD2 (6 bases). There are 13 residues in the CDR3. CDR1 is SSHAT and CDR2 is FNYEAQ in the germline V gene (reference sequence). V lost 2 bases and J 5 bases, leaving 7 bases between the germline ends. In nucleotides, the CDR3 is TGTGCCAGCAGCTTACGGAGGGACAATGAGCAGTTCTTC. Translating it yields CASSLRRDNEQFF.

The chain links TRBV7-2 to TRBJ2-1; weak D call: TRBD2 (6 bases). Germline loops: CDR1 SGHTA, CDR2 FQGNSA. The V end lost 6 bases, the J end lost 8 bases, and 14 bases lay between the germline ends. This CDR3 contains 13 residues. The CDR3 loop is CASSPVRGYEQFF. CDR3 DNA: TGTGCCAGCAGTCCCGTTCGGGGGTATGAGCAGTTCTTC. Looking up the rest from reference TRBV7-2 and TRBJ2-1 gives the full variable domain: GAGVSQSPSNKVTEKGKDVELRCDPISGHTALYWYRQSLGQGLEFLIYFQGNSAPDKSGLPSDRFSAERTGGSVSTLTIQRTQQEDSAVYLCASSPVRGYEQFFGPGTRLTVL.

The chain is built from TRBV28 and TRBJ2-6; D remains ambiguous. Germline CDR1 is MDHEN and CDR2 is SYDVKM. The CDR3 loop spans 19 amino acids. Trimming pared 5 bases from V and 0 bases from J, leaving 20 bases between. The CDR3 region has the DNA TGTGCCAGCAGTGCGGACCTCCAAATAGCTATCTCTGGGGCCAACGTCCTGACTTTC. Translation gives CASSADLQIAISGANVLTF.

J is TRBJ2-1 and V is TRBV4-3, with 11 bases that match TRBD1. Germline values: CDR1 LGHNA, CDR2 YSLEER. The CDR3 length is 14 residues. The V and J ends lost 3 bases and 6 bases, in that order; junction bases with no gene match: 1. CDR3 in amino acids: CASSHGQGANEQFF. DNA for the CDR3: TGCGCCAGCAGCCATGGACAGGGGGCCAATGAGCAGTTCTTC.

This chain links TRBV28 with TRBJ1-6; D is uncertain. The CDR3 covers 14 residues. Germline V lookup: CDR1 MDHEN, CDR2 SYDVKM. The V end was cut by 2 bases, the J end by 4 bases, with 6 bases between. CDR3 region: CASSLHRYNSPLHF. Written as DNA, the CDR3 is TGTGCCAGCAGTTTACACCGATATAATTCACCCCTCCACTTT. Combining the CDR3 with reference TRBV28 and TRBJ1-6 gives the whole variable domain DVKVTQSSRYLVKRTGEKVFLECVQDMDHENMFWYRQDPGLGLRLIYFSYDVKMKEKGDIPEGYSVSREKKERFSLILESASTNQTSMYLCASSLHRYNSPLHFGNGTRLTVT.

This clone is a singleton in its sample. The chain recombines TRBV7-6 with TRBJ2-1, with 9 positions matching TRBD1. The CDR3 contains 16 residues. Germline V gene lookup returns CDR1 SGHVS and CDR2 FNYEAQ. The V segment lost 1 base and the J segment 4 bases; nucleotides outside the gene matches: 5. CDR3 sequence: CASSLVATGGYNEQFF. In nucleotides, the CDR3 is TGTGCCAGCAGCTTAGTCGCGACAGGGGGGTACAATGAGCAGTTCTTC.

The rearrangement links TRBV28 to TRBJ1-4, with no clear D. V was cut by 2 bases and J by 5 bases, with 27 bases left in between. The CDR3 has 20 amino acids. Germline V gives CDR1 MDHEN, CDR2 SYDVKM. CDR3 residues: CASSLHSTIFAIEDNEKLFF. CDR3 bases: TGTGCCAGCAGTTTACACTCCACAATTTTCGCGATAGAGGACAATGAAAAACTGTTTTTT.

The V and J genes are TRBV27 and TRBJ1-1; possibly TRBD1 for D (5 bases). Germline lookup yields CDR1 MNHEY and CDR2 SMNVEV (reference sequence). The CDR3 sequence is 16 residues long. Trimming pared 6 bases from V and 1 base from J, leaving 18 bases between. The CDR3: CASRRGGRSENTEAFF. As DNA, the CDR3 is TGTGCCAGCAGGCGGGGGGGACGTTCGGAGAACACTGAAGCTTTCTTT.

The chain employs TRBV5-6 and TRBJ2-2; perhaps TRBD1 as D (7 bases). In germline, CDR1 is SGHDT, CDR2 YYEEEE. The V gene lost 4 bases and the J gene lost 4 bases, with 14 bases spanning the gap. The CDR3 loop spans 15 amino acids. The DNA for the CDR3 is TGTGCCAGCAGCCCAGGGGGGAAATTCACCGGGGAGCTGTTTTTT. Protein: CASSPGGKFTGELFF.

The gene calls are TRBV9 and TRBJ2-3, with D unclear. Germline CDR1 SGDLS, CDR2 YYNGEE. The CDR3 runs to 13 residues. The V gene lost 4 bases and the J gene lost 4 bases, with 10 bases spanning the gap. The CDR3 is CASSPRVADTQYF. CDR3 nucleotides: TGTGCCAGCAGCCCCCGGGTGGCAGATACGCAGTATTTT. The variable domain in full, completed from reference TRBV9 and TRBJ2-3, reads DSGVTQTPKHLITATGQRVTLRCSPRSGDLSVYWYQQSLDQGLQFLIQYYNGEERAKGNILERFSAQQFPDLHSELNLSSLELGDSALYFCASSPRVADTQYFGPGTRLTVL.

CDR3 sequence (DNA): TGTGCCAGCAGCAGACTGCGGGACAGGGATGGCTACACCTTC. Translation: CASSRLRDRDGYTF. The chain links TRBV7-9 to TRBJ1-2, with 9 nucleotides matching TRBD1. J was trimmed by 6 bases and V by 5 bases; bases with no gene match: 7. Looked up from germline, CDR1 is SEHNR and CDR2 is FQNEAQ (reference sequence). The CDR3 contains 14 residues. Filled out from reference TRBV7-9 and TRBJ1-2, the complete variable domain reads DTGVSQNPRHKITKRGQNVTFRCDPISEHNRLYWYRQTLGQGPEFLTYFQNEAQLEKSRLLSDRFSAERPKGSFSTLEIQRTEQGDSAMYLCASSRLRDRDGYTFGSGTRLTVV.

The rearrangement joins TRBV7-2 to TRBJ2-7, with D unresolved. The CDR3 contains 14 residues. V was cut by 1 base and J by 0 bases, with 7 bases left in between. Germline CDR1 reads SGHTA; CDR2 reads FQGNSA. The CDR3 DNA reads TGTGCCAGCAGCTTAGACGCTTACTCCTACGAGCAGTACTTC. Encoded protein: CASSLDAYSYEQYF.

The gene calls are TRBV2 and TRBJ1-1; no clear D. Germline V gene data show CDR1 as SNHLY and CDR2 as FYNNEI. V was shortened by 6 bases and J by 1 base, with 9 bases between the two germline ends. The CDR3 sequence is 13 residues long. DNA of the CDR3: TGTGCCAGCAGCCAAGAACCGAACACTGAAGCTTTCTTT. This codes for CASSQEPNTEAFF. The full variable domain, in which reference TRBV2 and TRBJ1-1 provide the parts outside the CDR3, is EPEVTQTPSHQVTQMGQEVILRCVPISNHLYFYWYRQILGQKVEFLVSFYNNEISEKSEIFDDQFSVERPDGSNFTLKIRSTKLEDSAMYFCASSQEPNTEAFFGQGTRLTVV.

V usage is TRBV7-9 and J usage is TRBJ1-1; unclear D gene. The CDR3 totals 14 residues. The germline CDR1 and CDR2 sequences are SEHNR and FQNEAQ (reference sequence). The V and J ends lost 7 bases and 1 base respectively, with 13 bases between them. The DNA for the CDR3 is TGTGCCAGCATACCTTCCACCAAGAACACTGAAGCTTTCTTT. Residues: CASIPSTKNTEAFF.

The chain employs TRBV6-2 or TRBV6-3 and TRBJ2-1, with TRBD2 matching 7 bases. The J segment lost 3 bases and the V segment lost 2 bases, leaving 4 bases of the junction unmatched. Germline CDR1 and CDR2: MNHEY and SVGEGT. This CDR3 has 15 residues. CDR3 DNA sequence: TGTGCCAGCAGTTACAGCGGGACCCTCTACAATGAGCAGTTCTTC. Protein: CASSYSGTLYNEQFF.